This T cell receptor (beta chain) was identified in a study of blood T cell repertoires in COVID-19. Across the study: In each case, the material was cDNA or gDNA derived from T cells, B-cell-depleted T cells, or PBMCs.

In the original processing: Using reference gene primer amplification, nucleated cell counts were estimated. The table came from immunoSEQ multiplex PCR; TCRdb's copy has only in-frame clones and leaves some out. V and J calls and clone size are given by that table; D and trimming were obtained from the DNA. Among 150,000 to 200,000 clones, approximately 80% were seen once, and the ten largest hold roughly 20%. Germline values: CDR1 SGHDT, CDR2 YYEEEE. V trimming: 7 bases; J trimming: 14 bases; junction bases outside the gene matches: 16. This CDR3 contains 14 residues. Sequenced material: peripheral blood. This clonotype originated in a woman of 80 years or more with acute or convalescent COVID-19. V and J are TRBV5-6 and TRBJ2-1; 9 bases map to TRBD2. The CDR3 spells CASAGAGGPDSKFF. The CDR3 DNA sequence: TGTGCCAGCGCGGGGGCGGGAGGGCCGGATTCGAAGTTCTTC.